Below, 26 T cell receptor beta chains from the same sample are listed, as sequenced in a study of vaccination and CD4 T cells after COVID-19. As to treatment: approximately 9-day PBMC culture with coronavirus spike peptide pools or control peptides (ViraFEST assay). These receptors lack a known antigen. With the Oncomine TCR Beta short-read assay, DNA from cultured CD4+ T cells was sequenced. TCRdb passed the PCR reads through MiXCR, listing each CDR3 protein once. The sample lists about 15,000 distinct CDR3 sequences, approximately 52% seen once, with roughly 7% in the top ten. Sequenced input: CD4+ T cells from blood, cultured in vitro. These receptors all come from a human donor who had recovered from COVID-19.

The chain combines TRBV14 with TRBJ1-2; D uncertain. CDR3 length: 17 residues. Trimming took 0 bases from V and 4 from J, leaving 18 bases between them. Germline V gene lookup returns CDR1 SGHDN and CDR2 FVKESK. CDR3 loop: CASSQEVRPRDGYGYTF. CDR3 coding DNA: TGTGCCAGCAGCCAAGAAGTACGTCCGCGGGATGGCTATGGCTACACCTTC.

J is TRBJ1-1 and V is TRBV10-3, with D possibly matching TRBD1 (5 bases). CDR1 is ENHRY and CDR2 is SYGVKD in the germline V gene. The CDR3 is 14 amino acids. Trimming left V 3 bases short and J 8 bases short, with 16 bases between. DNA of the CDR3: TGTGCCATCAGTGACCCAGACAGACGCAGGGAAGCTTTCTTT. It specifies CAISDPDRRREAFF.

This clonotype was observed a few times. The V call is TRBV30, the J call TRBJ2-3; 7 nucleotides align to TRBD2. Trimming at V came to 0 bases and at J to 6 bases, leaving 0 bases not matched to a gene. Looked up from germline, CDR1 is GTSNPN and CDR2 is SVGIG (reference sequence). This CDR3 is 12 amino acids long. The CDR3: CAWSVGGDTQYF. CDR3 coding DNA: TGTGCCTGGAGTGTGGGGGGGGATACGCAGTATTTT.

This clonotype was seen only a few times. The chain uses TRBV7-8 and TRBJ2-7; 10 bases match TRBD2. The V gene end was trimmed by 5 bases and the J gene end by 6 bases; junction bases not matched to a gene: 13. Germline loops: CDR1 SGHVS, CDR2 FQNEAQ. The CDR3 is made up of 16 amino acids. The CDR3 loop is CASSPRGTGTSVEQYF. The CDR3 coding sequence is TGTGCCAGCAGCCCTAGAGGCACCGGGACTAGCGTCGAGCAGTACTTC.

V and J are TRBV3-1 and TRBJ2-3; possibly TRBD1 or TRBD2 for D (5 bases each). The CDR3 runs 15 residues. Trimming pared 4 bases from V and 3 bases from J, leaving 14 bases between. Germline V gene sequence: CDR1 LGHDT, CDR2 YNNKEL (reference sequence). The CDR3 loop is CASSPWAGRTDTQYF. The DNA for the CDR3 is TGTGCCAGCAGCCCTTGGGCAGGGAGAACAGATACGCAGTATTTT.

CDR3 DNA sequence: TGCGCCAGCAGTGGAGGACAGGGTATCGCCGGGGAGCTGTTTTTT. Translation gives CASSGGQGIAGELFF. The rearrangement joins TRBV10-1 to TRBJ2-2; 8 bases fit TRBD1. Trimming cost V 4 bases and J 6 bases; bases outside gene matches: 7. The germline gives CDR1 WNHNN, CDR2 SYGVQD (reference sequence). The CDR3 covers 15 residues.

This clonotype was detected only a few times. V usage is TRBV12-3 or TRBV12-4 and J usage is TRBJ1-2; no reliable D call. CDR3 size: 14 residues. Between the trimmed V and J ends, which lost 0 bases and 4 bases, there was a span of 9 bases. CDR3 amino acids: CASSLAVGSYGYTF. The CDR3 DNA follows: TGTGCCAGCAGTTTAGCAGTGGGTAGCTATGGCTACACCTTC.

The chain couples TRBV21-1 to TRBJ1-5. TRBV21-1 is classified as a pseudogene. The CDR3 is 11 residues long. As DNA, the CDR3 is TGTGCCAGCCTCTCCCCTCAGCCCCAGCATTTT. As protein: CASLSPQPQHF.

This clonotype was counted between two and nine times. The chain carries TRBV12-3 or TRBV12-4 and TRBJ1-5; no reliable D call. This CDR3 has 14 residues. V was clipped by 6 bases and J by 3 bases, with 12 bases between them. The CDR3 here is CASSTHGFNQPQHF. CDR3 nucleotide sequence: TGTGCCAGCAGCACCCACGGATTCAATCAGCCCCAGCATTTT.

A few counts support this clonotype. The chain recombines TRBV12-3 or TRBV12-4 with TRBJ1-5, with TRBD1 as a possible D gene (5 bases). Deletions cut 3 bases from V and 4 bases from J, with 10 bases between. The CDR3 is 14 residues long. CDR3 region: CASSFQGGNQPQHF. CDR3 bases: TGTGCCAGCAGTTTTCAGGGAGGGAATCAGCCCCAGCATTTT.

This chain uses TRBV6-1 with TRBJ1-5; D not resolved. The CDR3 consists of 12 residues. The V gene's germline CDR1 is MNHNS and CDR2 SASEGT. Trimming took off 6 bases at V and 2 bases at J, with 5 bases between the two ends. The CDR3 region has the DNA TGTGCCAGCAGGGCGGGCAATCAGCCCCAGCATTTT. It encodes CASRAGNQPQHF.

The V call is TRBV9, the J call TRBJ1-6; D not certain. The V end was cut by 3 bases, the J end by 9 bases, with 10 bases between. CDR3 length equals 13 residues. Per germline, CDR1 SGDLS and CDR2 YYNGEE. CDR3 loop: CASSAEVGSPLHF. In DNA form, the CDR3 reads TGTGCCAGCAGCGCTGAAGTCGGTTCACCCCTCCACTTT.

The chain combines TRBV5-2 with TRBJ1-2. TRBV5-2 is a known pseudogene. The CDR3 length is 15 residues. The CDR3 DNA sequence: TGCGCCAGCAGCCAAGACGGGAGAGTCCTTGGAGGCTACACCTTC. It codes for CASSQDGRVLGGYTF.

The chain uses TRBV11-2 and TRBJ2-3, with 9 bases that match TRBD2. The CDR3 has 16 residues. The V gene end was trimmed by 5 bases and the J gene end by 1 base; junction bases not matched to a gene: 7. Germline loops: CDR1 SGHAT, CDR2 FQNNGV. This CDR3 reads CASSLSGSLRTDTQYF. The CDR3 coding sequence is TGTGCCAGCAGCCTTAGCGGGAGTCTCCGCACAGATACGCAGTATTTT.

The rearrangement uses TRBV30 and TRBJ2-1; no clear D gene. Germline V gives CDR1 GTSNPN, CDR2 SVGIG (reference sequence). The CDR3 extends over 15 amino acids. V shed 3 bases and J shed 0 bases, with 12 bases lying between them. The CDR3: CAWRRTGSSYNEQFF. CDR3 coding DNA: TGTGCCTGGAGAAGGACGGGTAGCTCCTACAATGAGCAGTTCTTC.

The genes are TRBV6-2 or TRBV6-3 and TRBJ2-7, with 9 bases lining up with TRBD1. This CDR3 comprises 15 residues. Trimming took 0 bases from V and 3 from J; bases not matched to a gene: 3. Germline-derived CDR1 and CDR2 are MNHEY and SVGEGT. CDR3 sequence reads: CASSYSGTGNYEQYF. Here the CDR3 DNA reads TGTGCCAGCAGTTACTCAGGGACAGGGAACTACGAGCAGTACTTC.

V is TRBV7-6 and J is TRBJ2-2; D might be TRBD1 or TRBD2, each matching 5 bases. Germline CDR1 reads SGHVS; CDR2 reads FNYEAQ. Trimming removed 5 bases from V and 4 bases from J, with 11 bases in between. The CDR3 loop spans 14 amino acids. CDR3 amino acids: CASSPLRGTGELFF. CDR3 DNA sequence: TGTGCCAGCAGCCCCTTGAGGGGCACCGGGGAGCTGTTTTTT.

This chain links TRBV7-9 with TRBJ1-4; 8 nucleotides agree with TRBD1. With 6 bases clipped from V and 3 bases from J, the junction kept 3 bases outside the gene matches. From germline, CDR1 is SEHNR and CDR2 FQNEAQ (reference sequence). CDR3 size: 14 residues. The CDR3 loop reads CASRRTGSNEKLFF. CDR3 DNA: TGTGCCAGCAGACGGACAGGGTCTAATGAAAAACTGTTTTTT.

This rearrangement joins TRBV6-2 or TRBV6-3 to TRBJ2-4; no firm D call. CDR3 size: 15 residues. Looked up from germline, CDR1 is MNHEY and CDR2 is SVGEGT. Trimming shortened V by 6 bases and J by 0 bases, and 12 bases separated the two germline ends. CDR3 bases: TGTGCCAGCAGCCACCAGGTGGGAGCCAAAAACATTCAGTACTTC. It translates to CASSHQVGAKNIQYF.

The rearrangement joins TRBV7-2 to TRBJ2-2, with 12 bases aligning to TRBD1. Germline V gene sequence: CDR1 SGHTA, CDR2 FQGNSA. The V segment lost 6 bases and the J segment 3 bases; nucleotides outside the gene matches: 8. CDR3 size: 17 residues. This CDR3 reads CASSLVGTGGYTGELFF. CDR3 nucleotides: TGTGCCAGCAGTCTCGTCGGGACAGGGGGCTACACCGGGGAGCTGTTTTTT.

V gene TRBV27 combines with J gene TRBJ2-3; 7 bases are shared with TRBD2. There are 14 residues in the CDR3. The germline gives CDR1 MNHEY, CDR2 SMNVEV (reference sequence). V shed 8 bases, J shed 6 bases, and the junction held 11 bases outside the gene matches. In DNA, the CDR3 is TGTGCCAGCTCCCCCCTAGCGGCCCGGGATACGCAGTATTTT. Its protein is CASSPLAARDTQYF.

The chain has TRBV6-1 and TRBJ1-1; 8 nucleotides line up with TRBD1. From germline, CDR1 is MNHNS and CDR2 SASEGT. The J segment lost 1 base and the V segment lost 7 bases, leaving 8 bases of the junction unmatched. The CDR3 length is 15 residues. DNA for the CDR3: TGTGCCAGCAAATATTCAGGGGGCGGGAACACTGAAGCTTTCTTT. Protein sequence: CASKYSGGGNTEAFF.

The CDR3 loop reads CASSLRVRQPQHF. The CDR3 DNA reads TGTGCCAGCAGTTTAAGGGTACGGCAGCCCCAGCATTTT. This rearrangement joins TRBV12-3 or TRBV12-4 to TRBJ1-5, with D hard to call. V was clipped by 2 bases and J by 7 bases, with 9 bases between them. This CDR3 region has 13 residues.

In its sample, this clonotype was seen a few times. The V and J genes are TRBV20-1 and TRBJ2-2; 13 bases fit TRBD2. The germline gives CDR1 DFQATT, CDR2 SNEGSKA (reference sequence). Trimming at V came to 0 bases and at J to 3 bases, leaving 4 bases not matched to a gene. The CDR3 spans 17 residues. CDR3 loop: CSARDTGTSGDTGELFF. The CDR3 DNA sequence: TGCAGTGCTAGAGACACGGGGACTAGCGGGGACACCGGGGAGCTGTTTTTT.

The chain joins TRBV10-2 to TRBJ2-1, with 15 positions matching TRBD2. CDR3 size: 18 residues. Trimming cost V 8 bases and J 2 bases; bases outside gene matches: 10. Per the germline V gene, CDR1 is WSHSY and CDR2 is SAAADI. The CDR3 is CASDRGLAGGRAYNEQFF. CDR3 nucleotides: TGCGCCAGCGACCGGGGACTAGCGGGAGGTAGGGCCTACAATGAGCAGTTCTTC.

This clonotype appeared once. CDR3 sequence reads: CASSPASGLFEYTQYF. The CDR3 DNA reads TGTGCCAGCAGTCCCGCTAGCGGTTTGTTTGAGTATACGCAGTATTTT. V usage is TRBV27 and J usage is TRBJ2-3; 7 nucleotides agree with TRBD2. J was trimmed by 7 bases and V by 5 bases; bases with no gene match: 15. This CDR3 comprises 16 residues. CDR1 and CDR2 from the germline V gene are MNHEY and SMNVEV (reference sequence).